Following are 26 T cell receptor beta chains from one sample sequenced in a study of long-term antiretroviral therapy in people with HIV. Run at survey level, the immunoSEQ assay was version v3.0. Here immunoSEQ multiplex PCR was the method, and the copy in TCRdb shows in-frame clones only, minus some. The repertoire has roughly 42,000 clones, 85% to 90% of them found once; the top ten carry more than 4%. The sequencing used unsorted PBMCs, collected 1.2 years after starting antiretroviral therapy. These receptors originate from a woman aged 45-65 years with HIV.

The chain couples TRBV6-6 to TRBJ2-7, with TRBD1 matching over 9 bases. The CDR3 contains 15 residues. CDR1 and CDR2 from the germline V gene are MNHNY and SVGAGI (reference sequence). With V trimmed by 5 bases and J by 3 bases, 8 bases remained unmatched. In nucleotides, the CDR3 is TGTGCCAGCAGTAACCGGGACAGGGCTAGCTACGAGCAGTACTTC. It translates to CASSNRDRASYEQYF.

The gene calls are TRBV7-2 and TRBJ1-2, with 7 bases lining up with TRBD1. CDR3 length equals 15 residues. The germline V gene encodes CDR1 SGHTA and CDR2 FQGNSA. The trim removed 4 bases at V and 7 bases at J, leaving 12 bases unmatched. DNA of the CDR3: TGTGCCAGCAGCTCCCAGTTTTCAGGGGGAGGTGGCTACACCTTC. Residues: CASSSQFSGGGGYTF.

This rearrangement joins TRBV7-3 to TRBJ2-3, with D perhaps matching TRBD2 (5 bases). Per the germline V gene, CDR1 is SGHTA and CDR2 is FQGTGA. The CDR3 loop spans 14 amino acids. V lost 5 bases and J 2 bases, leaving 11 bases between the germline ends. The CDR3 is CASSPTGYTDTQYF. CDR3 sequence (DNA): TGTGCCAGCAGCCCTACGGGATACACAGATACGCAGTATTTT.

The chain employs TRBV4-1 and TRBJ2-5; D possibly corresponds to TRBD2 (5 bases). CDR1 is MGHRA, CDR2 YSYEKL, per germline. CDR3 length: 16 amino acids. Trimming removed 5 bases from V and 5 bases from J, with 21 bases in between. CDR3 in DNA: TGCGCCAGCAGCGCCAATGGACTGGTTTTTGCTGAGACCCAGTACTTC. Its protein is CASSANGLVFAETQYF.

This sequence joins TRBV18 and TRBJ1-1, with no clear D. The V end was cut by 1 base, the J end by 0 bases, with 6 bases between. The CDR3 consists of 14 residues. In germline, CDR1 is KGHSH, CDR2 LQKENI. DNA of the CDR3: TGTGCCAGCTCACCACGTGGAATGAACACTGAAGCTTTCTTT. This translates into CASSPRGMNTEAFF.

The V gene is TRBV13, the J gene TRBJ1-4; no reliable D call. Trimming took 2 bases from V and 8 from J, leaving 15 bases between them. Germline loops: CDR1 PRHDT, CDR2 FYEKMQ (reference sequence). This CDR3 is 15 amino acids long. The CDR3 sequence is CASSLKGFGPEKLFF. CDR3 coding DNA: TGTGCCAGCAGCTTAAAGGGTTTTGGTCCAGAAAAACTGTTTTTT.

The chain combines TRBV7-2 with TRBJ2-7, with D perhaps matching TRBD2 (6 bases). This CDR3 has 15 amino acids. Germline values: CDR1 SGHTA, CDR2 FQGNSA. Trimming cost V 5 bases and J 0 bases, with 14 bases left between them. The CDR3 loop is CASSTPGTSSYEQYF. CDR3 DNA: TGTGCCAGCAGCACCCCCGGGACTTCCTCCTACGAGCAGTACTTC. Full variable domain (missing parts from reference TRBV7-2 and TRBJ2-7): GAGVSQSPSNKVTEKGKDVELRCDPISGHTALYWYRQSLGQGLEFLIYFQGNSAPDKSGLPSDRFSAERTGGSVSTLTIQRTQQEDSAVYLCASSTPGTSSYEQYFGPGTRLTVT.

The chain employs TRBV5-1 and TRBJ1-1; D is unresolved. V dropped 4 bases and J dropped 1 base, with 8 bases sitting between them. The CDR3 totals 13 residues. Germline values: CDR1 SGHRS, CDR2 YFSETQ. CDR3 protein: CASSTQTNTEAFF. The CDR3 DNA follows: TGCGCCAGCAGCACCCAAACGAACACTGAAGCTTTCTTT.

CDR3 protein: CASSQGRDQPQHF. The CDR3 DNA is TGTGCCAGCAGTCAGGGGAGGGATCAGCCCCAGCATTTT. The rearrangement uses TRBV6-6 and TRBJ1-5; a weak D match, TRBD1 (6 bases). Germline V gives CDR1 MNHNY, CDR2 SVGAGI (reference sequence). Trimming stripped 5 bases from V and 5 bases from J, with 10 bases between. CDR3 length: 13 residues.

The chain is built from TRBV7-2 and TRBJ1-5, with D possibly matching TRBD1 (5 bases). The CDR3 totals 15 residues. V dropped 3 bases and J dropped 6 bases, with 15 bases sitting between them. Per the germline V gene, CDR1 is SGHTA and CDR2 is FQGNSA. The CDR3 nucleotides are TGTGCCAGCAGCTTCACCGGCGGGGGGGGTCAGCCCCAGCATTTT. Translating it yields CASSFTGGGGQPQHF.

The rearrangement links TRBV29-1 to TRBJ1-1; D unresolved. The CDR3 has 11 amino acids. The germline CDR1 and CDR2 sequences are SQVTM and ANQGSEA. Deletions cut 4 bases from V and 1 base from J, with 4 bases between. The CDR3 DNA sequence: TGCAGCGTTGTCAAGAACACTGAAGCTTTCTTT. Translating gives CSVVKNTEAFF.

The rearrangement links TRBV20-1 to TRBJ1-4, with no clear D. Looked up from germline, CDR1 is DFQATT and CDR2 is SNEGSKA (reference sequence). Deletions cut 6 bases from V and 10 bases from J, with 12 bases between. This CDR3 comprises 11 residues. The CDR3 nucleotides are TGCAGTGCCCTGACGGGAGGAAAACTGTTTTTT. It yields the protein CSALTGGKLFF.

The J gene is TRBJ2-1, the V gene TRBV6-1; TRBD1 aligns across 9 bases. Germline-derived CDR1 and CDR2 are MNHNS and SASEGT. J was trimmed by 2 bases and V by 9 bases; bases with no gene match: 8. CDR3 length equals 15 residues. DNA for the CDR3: TGTGCCAGTCTATCACAGGGGGCTCCCTACAATGAGCAGTTCTTC. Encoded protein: CASLSQGAPYNEQFF.

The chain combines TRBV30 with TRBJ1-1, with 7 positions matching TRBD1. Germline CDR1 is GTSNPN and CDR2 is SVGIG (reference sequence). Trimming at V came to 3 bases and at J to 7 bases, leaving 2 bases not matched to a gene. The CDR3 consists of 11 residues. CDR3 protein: CAWRTGYEAFF. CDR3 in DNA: TGTGCCTGGAGGACAGGGTATGAAGCTTTCTTT. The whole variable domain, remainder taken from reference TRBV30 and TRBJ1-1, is SQTIHQWPATLVQPVGSPLSLECTVEGTSNPNLYWYRQAAGRGLQLLFYSVGIGQISSEVPQNLSASRPQDRQFILSSKKLLLSDSGFYLCAWRTGYEAFFGQGTRLTVV.

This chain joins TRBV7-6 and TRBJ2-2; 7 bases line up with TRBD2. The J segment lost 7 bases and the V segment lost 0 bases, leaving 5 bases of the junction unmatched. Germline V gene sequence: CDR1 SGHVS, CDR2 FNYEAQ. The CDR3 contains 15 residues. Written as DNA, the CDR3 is TGTGCCAGCAGCTTAGCTGGCGGGGGTTTCGGGGAGCTGTTTTTT. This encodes CASSLAGGGFGELFF.

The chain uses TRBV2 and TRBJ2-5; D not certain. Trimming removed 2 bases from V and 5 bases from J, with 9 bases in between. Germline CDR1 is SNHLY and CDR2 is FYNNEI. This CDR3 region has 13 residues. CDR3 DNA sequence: TGTGCCAGCAGTGAATGGCGGCGGGAGACCCAGTACTTC. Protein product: CASSEWRRETQYF.

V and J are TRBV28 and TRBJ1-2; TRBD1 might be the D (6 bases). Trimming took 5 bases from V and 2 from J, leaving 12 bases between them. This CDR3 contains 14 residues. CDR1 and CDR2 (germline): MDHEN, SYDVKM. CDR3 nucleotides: TGTGCCAGCAGTCCCTCGGGGGGCAACTATGGCTACACCTTC. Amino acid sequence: CASSPSGGNYGYTF.

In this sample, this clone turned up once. CDR3 loop: CASSPLTGNANYGYTF. The CDR3 region has the DNA TGTGCCAGCTCACCGCTGACAGGGAACGCTAACTATGGCTACACCTTC. The rearrangement uses TRBV18 and TRBJ1-2; 7 nucleotides align to TRBD1. The V gene's germline CDR1 is KGHSH and CDR2 LQKENI. The CDR3 is made up of 16 amino acids. Losses at the gene ends were 3 bases for V and 0 bases for J; bases not matched to a gene: 7.

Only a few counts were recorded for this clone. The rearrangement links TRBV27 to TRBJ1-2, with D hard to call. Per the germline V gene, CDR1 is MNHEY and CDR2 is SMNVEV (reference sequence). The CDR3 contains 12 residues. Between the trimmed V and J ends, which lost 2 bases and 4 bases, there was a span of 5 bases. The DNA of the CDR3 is TGTGCCAGCAGTTTACGCGGCTATGGCTACACCTTC. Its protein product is CASSLRGYGYTF.

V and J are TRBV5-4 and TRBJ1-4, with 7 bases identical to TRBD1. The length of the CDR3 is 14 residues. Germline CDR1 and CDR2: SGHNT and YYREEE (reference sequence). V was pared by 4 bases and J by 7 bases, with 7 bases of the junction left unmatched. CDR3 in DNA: TGTGCCAGCAGCGATACAGGGGCGGGTGAAAAACTGTTTTTT. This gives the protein CASSDTGAGEKLFF.

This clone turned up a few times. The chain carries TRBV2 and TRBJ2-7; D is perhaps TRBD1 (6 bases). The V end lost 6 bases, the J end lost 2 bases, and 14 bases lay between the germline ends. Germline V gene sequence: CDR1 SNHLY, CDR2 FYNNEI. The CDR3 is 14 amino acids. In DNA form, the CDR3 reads TGTGCCAGCAGCCAACAGGGTTTGCCCTACGAGCAGTACTTC. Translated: CASSQQGLPYEQYF.

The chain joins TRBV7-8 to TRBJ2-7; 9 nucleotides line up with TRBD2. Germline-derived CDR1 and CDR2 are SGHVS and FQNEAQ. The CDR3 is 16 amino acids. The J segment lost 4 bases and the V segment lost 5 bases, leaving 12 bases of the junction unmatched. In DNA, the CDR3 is TGTGCCAGCAGCCGTAGGGGGCGGGGGGGGTCTTACGAGCAGTACTTC. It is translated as CASSRRGRGGSYEQYF.

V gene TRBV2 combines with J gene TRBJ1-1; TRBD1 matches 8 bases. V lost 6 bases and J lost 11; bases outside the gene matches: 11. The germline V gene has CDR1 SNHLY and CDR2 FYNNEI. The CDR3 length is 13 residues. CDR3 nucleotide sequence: TGTGCCAGCAGCGGAGATTCAGGGGGCAAGGCTTTCTTT. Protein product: CASSGDSGGKAFF.

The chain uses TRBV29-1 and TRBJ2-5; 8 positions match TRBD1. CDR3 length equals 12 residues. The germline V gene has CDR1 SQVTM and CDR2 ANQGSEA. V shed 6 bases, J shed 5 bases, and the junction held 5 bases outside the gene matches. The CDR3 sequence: CSVDRGDETQYF. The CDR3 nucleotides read TGCAGCGTCGACAGGGGTGACGAGACCCAGTACTTC. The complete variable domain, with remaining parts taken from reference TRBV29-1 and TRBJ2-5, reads SAVISQKPSRDICQRGTSLTIQCQVDSQVTMMFWYRQQPGQSLTLIATANQGSEATYESGFVIDKFPISRPNLTFSTLTVSNMSPEDSSIYLCSVDRGDETQYFGPGTRLLVL.

CDR3: CASGLGTGHNTEAFF. CDR3 nucleotides: TGTGCTAGTGGTTTGGGGACAGGCCATAACACTGAAGCTTTCTTT. The chain employs TRBV12-5 and TRBJ1-1; 7 bases line up with TRBD1. Per germline, CDR1 LGHNT and CDR2 FRNRAP. The CDR3 contains 15 residues. Germline trimming cut 1 base from V and 2 bases from J; bases unmatched to any gene: 4. Variable domain in full (rest from reference TRBV12-5 and TRBJ1-1): DARVTQTPRHKVTEMGQEVTMRCQPILGHNTVFWYRQTMMQGLELLAYFRNRAPLDDSGMPKDRFSAEMPDATLATLKIQPSEPRDSAVYFCASGLGTGHNTEAFFGQGTRLTVV.

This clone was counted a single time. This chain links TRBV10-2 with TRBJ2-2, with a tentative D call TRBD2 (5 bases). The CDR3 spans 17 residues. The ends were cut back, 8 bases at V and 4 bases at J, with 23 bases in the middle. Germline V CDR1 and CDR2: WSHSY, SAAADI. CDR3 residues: CASAGLLFILGTGELFF. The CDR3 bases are TGCGCCAGCGCTGGACTGCTCTTTATTCTGGGCACCGGGGAGCTGTTTTTT.